Following are 30 T cell receptor beta chains from one sample sequenced in a study of blood T cell repertoires in COVID-19. Produced via immunoSEQ multiplex PCR; TCRdb's table is partial and in-frame only. The sample shows about 190,000 clones, over 75% of them seen only once. Sequenced input: peripheral blood. Source of these receptors: a man aged 50-60 years who had recovered from COVID-19.

Only a few counts were recorded for this clone. The chain couples TRBV7-9 to TRBJ1-1, with D unresolved. Per germline, CDR1 SEHNR and CDR2 FQNEAQ (reference sequence). This CDR3 is built from 14 residues. The ends were cut back, 3 bases at V and 2 bases at J, with 10 bases in the middle. CDR3 sequence (DNA): TGTGCCAGCAGCTTGAGCGGGCGAAACACTGAAGCTTTCTTT. Protein product: CASSLSGRNTEAFF. Together with reference TRBV7-9 and TRBJ1-1, the CDR3 gives the full variable domain: DTGVSQNPRHKITKRGQNVTFRCDPISEHNRLYWYRQTLGQGPEFLTYFQNEAQLEKSRLLSDRFSAERPKGSFSTLEIQRTEQGDSAMYLCASSLSGRNTEAFFGQGTRLTVV.

The CDR3 is CASSLEPTDTQYF. For the CDR3, the DNA is TGCGCCAGCAGCTTAGAGCCGACAGATACGCAGTATTTT. The chain joins TRBV5-1 to TRBJ2-3; D gene unclear. The CDR3 loop spans 13 amino acids. V dropped 2 bases and J dropped 3 bases, with 7 bases sitting between them. From germline, CDR1 is SGHRS and CDR2 YFSETQ.

The chain couples TRBV25-1 to TRBJ2-3, with D perhaps TRBD2 (5 bases). Germline CDR1 reads MGHDK; CDR2 reads SYGVNS. The CDR3 spans 13 residues. Deletions cut 7 bases from V and 0 bases from J, with 8 bases between. CDR3 nucleotides: TGTGCCAGCAACCGCGGGAGCACAGATACGCAGTATTTT. Its translation is CASNRGSTDTQYF.

The chain joins TRBV24-1 to TRBJ1-4, with 7 positions matching TRBD1. The germline V gene has CDR1 KGHDR and CDR2 SFDVKD. Germline trimming cut 4 bases from V and 8 bases from J; bases unmatched to any gene: 3. The CDR3 has 13 residues. CDR3 nucleotides: TGTGCCACCAGTGACTACAGGGGAGAAAAACTGTTTTTT. Translated: CATSDYRGEKLFF.

The rearrangement joins TRBV2 to TRBJ2-3; weak D call: TRBD1 (6 bases). CDR3 length: 13 amino acids. Trimming cost V 9 bases and J 0 bases, with 10 bases left between them. Germline CDR1 is SNHLY and CDR2 is FYNNEI. CDR3 amino acids: CARRQESTDTQYF. The DNA of the CDR3 is TGTGCCAGAAGACAGGAAAGCACAGATACGCAGTATTTT.

This chain joins TRBV19 and TRBJ1-1; D is perhaps TRBD1 (6 bases). Germline CDR1 reads LNHDA; CDR2 reads SQIVND (reference sequence). V was pared by 6 bases and J by 2 bases, with 16 bases between. The length of the CDR3 is 15 residues. CDR3 nucleotide sequence: TGTGCCAGTAGGGATGGGGGCAGAGGAAACACTGAAGCTTTCTTT. Protein sequence: CASRDGGRGNTEAFF.

The rearrangement links TRBV7-2 to TRBJ2-7; 7 bases are a match to TRBD2. CDR1 SGHTA and CDR2 FQGNSA come from the germline V gene. The CDR3 runs 15 residues. J gave up 7 bases and V 5 bases, and 14 bases lay outside the gene matches. CDR3 DNA: TGTGCCAGCAGCCCCATGGCGGGAGCTTTCGGAGAGCAGTACTTC. It specifies CASSPMAGAFGEQYF.

Only a few counts were recorded for this clone. CDR3 amino acids: CATSDQARGNTGELFF. The CDR3, as DNA: TGTGCCACCAGTGACCAGGCCCGGGGAAACACCGGGGAGCTGTTTTTT. The V call is TRBV24-1, the J call TRBJ2-2; TRBD2 is a possible D gene (5 bases). Germline V gene lookup returns CDR1 KGHDR and CDR2 SFDVKD. CDR3 length: 16 residues. Trimming left V 4 bases short and J 2 bases short, with 13 bases between.

The chain uses TRBV27 and TRBJ2-7; 10 bases align to TRBD1. The trim removed 5 bases at V and 3 bases at J, leaving 13 bases unmatched. The germline gives CDR1 MNHEY, CDR2 SMNVEV (reference sequence). This CDR3 comprises 17 residues. The CDR3 nucleotides are TGTGCCAGCAGTCGATCCACAGGGACAGGGGTACACTACGAGCAGTACTTC. This translates into CASSRSTGTGVHYEQYF.

Comment on this clone: Germline and junction disagree at one end, which may indicate a read error. Additional DNA sequences in this sample encode the identical CDR3. The chain is built from TRBV7-3 and TRBJ2-3, with 11 bases lining up with TRBD2. This CDR3 is 16 amino acids long. CDR1 is SGHTA and CDR2 is FQGTGA in the germline V gene. The CDR3 nucleotides are TGTGCCAGCAGCATAACTAGCGGGAGCAGCACAGATACGCAGTATTTT. It translates to CASSITSGSSTDTQYF.

This clone has only one observation. V usage is TRBV2 and J usage is TRBJ2-7; 9 bases align to TRBD1. V dropped 6 bases and J dropped 3; count of bases not matched to a gene: 9. The germline V gene encodes CDR1 SNHLY and CDR2 FYNNEI. The CDR3 totals 15 residues. The CDR3 bases are TGTGCCAGCAGCACCCGGACAGGGGTGGGCTACGAGCAGTACTTC. It codes for CASSTRTGVGYEQYF.

The DNA of the CDR3 is TGTGCCAGCAGCTTGAATAGCCTAGCGGGTGGAGAGACCCAGTACTTC. Encoded protein: CASSLNSLAGGETQYF. The chain is built from TRBV5-6 and TRBJ2-5; 8 bases are shared with TRBD2. V shed 1 base, J shed 4 bases, and the junction held 9 bases outside the gene matches. Germline loops: CDR1 SGHDT, CDR2 YYEEEE. The CDR3 runs 16 residues.

The V gene is TRBV7-9, the J gene TRBJ2-7; the D gene is possibly TRBD1 (6 bases). CDR1 and CDR2 from the germline V gene are SEHNR and FQNEAQ (reference sequence). The CDR3 sequence is 12 residues long. Deletions cut 5 bases from V and 5 bases from J, with 10 bases between. The CDR3 is CASSHTGNEQYF. Written as DNA, the CDR3 is TGTGCCAGCAGCCACACAGGGAACGAGCAGTACTTC.

V usage is TRBV4-3 and J usage is TRBJ2-1; D is possibly TRBD1 (7 bases). Trimming left V 0 bases short and J 6 bases short, with 12 bases between. This CDR3 spans 15 amino acids. Germline CDR1 LGHNA, CDR2 YSLEER. CDR3 amino acids: CASSQDLEGANEQFF. The CDR3 DNA reads TGCGCCAGCAGCCAAGATCTGGAGGGGGCCAATGAGCAGTTCTTC.

This clone has more than one count but fewer than ten. The chain carries TRBV27 and TRBJ1-3; tentatively, D is TRBD1 (5 bases). The germline gives CDR1 MNHEY, CDR2 SMNVEV (reference sequence). V lost 3 bases and J lost 0, with 12 bases in between. The CDR3 runs 16 residues. The CDR3 loop reads CASSLAGGGSGNTIYF. The CDR3 DNA follows: TGTGCCAGCAGTTTGGCTGGCGGGGGCTCTGGAAACACCATATATTTT.

This clone showed up just a few times. The CDR3 spells CATSSRDRGLHYGYTF. The CDR3 DNA reads as TGTGCCACCAGCAGCAGGGACAGGGGGCTGCACTATGGCTACACCTTC. The chain joins TRBV15 to TRBJ1-2; 12 nucleotides agree with TRBD1. This CDR3 spans 16 amino acids. CDR1 and CDR2 (germline): LNHNV, YYDKDF (reference sequence). The J segment lost 3 bases and the V segment lost 3 bases, leaving 5 bases of the junction unmatched.

The V gene is TRBV6-2 or TRBV6-3, the J gene TRBJ2-7; 15 bases line up with TRBD2. Trimming took 6 bases from V and 4 from J; bases not matched to a gene: 13. The length of the CDR3 is 18 residues. In germline, CDR1 is MNHEY, CDR2 SVGEGT. The chain's CDR3 is CASSARQGTSGRRYEQYF. The CDR3 DNA reads as TGTGCCAGCAGCGCCCGACAGGGGACTAGCGGGAGGCGGTACGAGCAGTACTTC.

This chain uses TRBV27 with TRBJ2-7, with 13 bases identical to TRBD2. Germline V gene lookup returns CDR1 MNHEY and CDR2 SMNVEV (reference sequence). The CDR3 spans 14 residues. V lost 6 bases to trimming and J lost 9 bases; unmatched junction nucleotides: 8. CDR3 region: CASRPGTSGTGQYF. CDR3 bases: TGTGCCAGCAGGCCAGGGACTAGCGGGACGGGGCAGTACTTC.

The V call is TRBV19, the J call TRBJ2-1; 13 bases line up with TRBD2. The CDR3 is made up of 16 amino acids. V shed 8 bases and J 7 bases; nucleotides not matched to a gene: 11. CDR1 is LNHDA and CDR2 is SQIVND in the germline V gene (reference sequence). The CDR3 spells CASASEGLAGRNEQFF. As DNA, the CDR3 is TGTGCCAGTGCGAGTGAGGGACTAGCGGGAAGGAATGAGCAGTTCTTC.

V and J are TRBV4-2 and TRBJ2-3; D possibly corresponds to TRBD2 (7 bases). The germline CDR1 and CDR2 sequences are LGHNA and YNFKEQ. This CDR3 is 18 amino acids long. V lost 2 bases and J lost 2, with 20 bases in between. In DNA, the CDR3 is TGTGCCAGCAGCCAAAAGTTAGGGGGGGGGAGGAACACAGATACGCAGTATTTT. The encoded protein is CASSQKLGGGRNTDTQYF.

The chain couples TRBV9 to TRBJ2-5, with D perhaps matching TRBD2 (7 bases). From germline, CDR1 is SGDLS and CDR2 YYNGEE. This CDR3 comprises 17 residues. Trimming removed 3 bases at V and 0 bases at J, with 18 bases between. CDR3 DNA: TGTGCCAGCAGCGGGGAGGGGGACTTTTGGTACCAAGAGACCCAGTACTTC. It encodes CASSGEGDFWYQETQYF. Variable domain in full (rest from reference TRBV9 and TRBJ2-5): DSGVTQTPKHLITATGQRVTLRCSPRSGDLSVYWYQQSLDQGLQFLIQYYNGEERAKGNILERFSAQQFPDLHSELNLSSLELGDSALYFCASSGEGDFWYQETQYFGPGTRLLVL.

The chain combines TRBV5-1 with TRBJ1-1, with D unresolved. Trimming removed 1 base from V and 5 bases from J, with 9 bases in between. The CDR3 has 13 amino acids. Germline V CDR1 and CDR2: SGHRS, YFSETQ. The CDR3 DNA reads TGCGCCAGCAGCTTGACAAATCCGACTGAAGCTTTCTTT. Translated: CASSLTNPTEAFF.

This chain uses TRBV7-7 with TRBJ2-2, with 11 bases lining up with TRBD2. Germline V lookup: CDR1 SSHAT, CDR2 FNYEAQ (reference sequence). The V gene end was trimmed by 5 bases and the J gene end by 5 bases; junction bases not matched to a gene: 4. This CDR3 is 15 amino acids long. CDR3 sequence (DNA): TGTGCCAGCAGCAATAGCGGGAGGGCTACCGGGGAGCTGTTTTTT. Translated: CASSNSGRATGELFF.

The rearrangement joins TRBV13 to TRBJ1-6, with D unclear. With 3 bases removed from V and 8 bases from J, the gap between germline ends came to 20 bases. This CDR3 contains 17 residues. Germline CDR1 PRHDT, CDR2 FYEKMQ (reference sequence). CDR3: CASSFISGGNLDSPLHF. In nucleotides, the CDR3 is TGTGCCAGCAGCTTTATCTCGGGCGGGAATCTGGATTCACCCCTCCACTTT.

CDR3 sequence: CASSPLAVAGTGELFF. CDR3 sequence (DNA): TGTGCCAGCAGCCCACTAGCGGTGGCGGGGACCGGGGAGCTGTTTTTT. The genes are TRBV7-3 and TRBJ2-2, with TRBD2 identical over 8 bases. The CDR3 has 16 residues. V lost 5 bases and J lost 5; bases outside the gene matches: 10. Germline V gene data show CDR1 as SGHTA and CDR2 as FQGTGA.

The rearrangement uses TRBV27 and TRBJ2-7, with 9 bases matching TRBD2. Per germline, CDR1 MNHEY and CDR2 SMNVEV (reference sequence). This CDR3 is built from 15 residues. The trim removed 5 bases at V and 7 bases at J, leaving 12 bases unmatched. The CDR3 sequence: CASSPPASGASEQYF. The CDR3 DNA follows: TGTGCCAGCAGTCCCCCAGCTAGCGGGGCTTCGGAGCAGTACTTC.

The chain is built from TRBV3-1 (or the pseudogene TRBV3-2) and TRBJ2-1; 8 bases map to TRBD2. The CDR3 consists of 14 residues. Per the germline V gene, CDR1 is LGHDT and CDR2 is YNNKEL (reference sequence). V shed 7 bases and J 9 bases; nucleotides not matched to a gene: 11. The CDR3: CASTPRGGRREQFF. Here the CDR3 DNA reads TGTGCCAGCACCCCACGGGGCGGGAGGCGTGAGCAGTTCTTC.

This chain joins TRBV7-3 and TRBJ2-3; 13 bases align to TRBD2. The CDR3 loop spans 16 amino acids. J was trimmed by 2 bases and V by 7 bases; bases with no gene match: 6. Germline V CDR1 and CDR2: SGHTA, FQGTGA. The CDR3 loop reads CASTSGLAGATDTQYF. The CDR3 nucleotides are TGTGCCAGCACAAGCGGACTAGCGGGAGCCACAGATACGCAGTATTTT.

The chain carries TRBV27 and TRBJ2-1, with 14 bases fitting TRBD2. The germline gives CDR1 MNHEY, CDR2 SMNVEV (reference sequence). CDR3 length: 17 residues. The V segment lost 5 bases and the J segment 9 bases; nucleotides outside the gene matches: 12. The CDR3 region is CASSQVTSGRAGSEQFF. The CDR3 region has the DNA TGTGCCAGCAGTCAAGTGACTAGCGGGAGGGCCGGGAGTGAGCAGTTCTTC.

This clone appeared a single time. The V call is TRBV5-4, the J call TRBJ2-3; 8 bases are shared with TRBD1. Germline CDR1 SGHNT, CDR2 YYREEE (reference sequence). The ends lost 0 bases at V and 6 bases at J; junction bases unmatched: 15. The CDR3 spans 18 residues. As DNA, the CDR3 is TGTGCCAGCAGCTTGGGGGTTTTAGGCAGGGGGCTAATGGATACGCAGTATTTT. This sequence encodes CASSLGVLGRGLMDTQYF.